One sample yielded the 22 T cell receptor beta chains listed below, sequenced in a study of regulatory T cells in long-lasting Graves disease (TCRdb year 2021). The time point label on this specimen signifies: newly diagnosed GD, antithyroid drugs for less than 3 months. For both TCR sequencing and RNA sequencing, RNA was extracted from PBMCs using TRIzol. Libraries were made using multiplex PCR. The sequencer was an Illumina HiSeq 4000. To build TCR beta libraries, CDR3 regions were amplified by Arm-PCR using iRepertoire HTBI primers. Clones were called with MiXCR by TCRdb after fastp trimmed the public reads at Q25, and only in-frame beta chains were retained. When rows share a CDR3 protein, they turn into one entry using the most common DNA and genes. Counted in this sample were 530,000 or so distinct CDR3 sequences; about 16% of them appeared once. The leading ten clones occupy about 12% of the sample.

The same specimen was also included in a second study, on T cells in Graves' hyperthyroidism and ophthalmopathy.

The sample in question was peripheral blood mononuclear cells (PBMCs), obtained at new diagnosis, from a patient treated with antithyroid drugs. The source is a man aged 18-30 years with Graves disease. Donor details come from another sample of the same person, matched by shared clones.

V usage is TRBV11-3 and J usage is TRBJ2-3; 14 bases line up with TRBD2. This CDR3 spans 17 amino acids. Germline V gene sequence: CDR1 SGHNT, CDR2 YENEEA. Germline trimming cut 5 bases from V and 2 bases from J; bases unmatched to any gene: 6. The CDR3 coding sequence is TGTGCCAGCAGCGCCGGGACTAGCGGGAGTGTCACAGATACGCAGTATTTT. It yields the protein CASSAGTSGSVTDTQYF.

This clonotype was counted at least ten times. This chain uses TRBV7-2 with TRBJ2-1; 9 bases fit TRBD1. Germline values: CDR1 SGHTA, CDR2 FQGNSA. The CDR3 is 17 amino acids. The J segment lost 4 bases and the V segment lost 5 bases, leaving 12 bases of the junction unmatched. CDR3 residues: CASSRYWDRAKYNEQFF. CDR3 in DNA: TGTGCCAGCAGCCGTTACTGGGACAGGGCCAAGTACAATGAGCAGTTCTTC.

This chain connects TRBV10-3 to TRBJ2-1; 11 positions agree with TRBD2. With V trimmed by 7 bases and J by 8 bases, 7 bases remained unmatched. The CDR3 length is 14 residues. Germline V gene data show CDR1 as ENHRY and CDR2 as SYGVKD. For the CDR3, the DNA is TGTGCCATCAAACCGACTAGCGGGATCGATGAGCAGTTCTTC. This gives the protein CAIKPTSGIDEQFF.

The table lists this clonotype with a few counts. This clone may be a read error of a much larger clone one base away. This rearrangement joins TRBV2 to TRBJ2-1; 13 bases align to TRBD2. CDR1 is SNHLY and CDR2 is FYNNEI in the germline V gene. CDR3 length: 14 amino acids. The CDR3 nucleotides read TGTACCAGCTCTGGGTCCGGGACTAGCGGGAAGCAGTTCTTC. Its protein is CTSSGSGTSGKQFF.

This chain connects TRBV6-2 or TRBV6-3 to TRBJ2-7, with 11 positions matching TRBD2. There are 17 residues in the CDR3. With 7 bases clipped from V and 1 base from J, the junction kept 12 bases outside the gene matches. In germline, CDR1 is MNHEY, CDR2 SVGEGT. The CDR3 nucleotides read TGTGCCAGCAATCTAGCGGGAGGTAGAGTAATATCCTACGAGCAGTACTTC. Translating it yields CASNLAGGRVISYEQYF.

The rearrangement joins TRBV30 to TRBJ2-3; D perhaps matches TRBD2 (6 bases). The CDR3 loop spans 16 amino acids. CDR1 is GTSNPN, CDR2 SVGIG, per germline (reference sequence). Trimming removed 0 bases at V and 2 bases at J, with 15 bases between. CDR3 DNA: TGTGCCTGGAGTGTACTGGGGGAGGCCTACACAGATACGCAGTATTTT. As protein: CAWSVLGEAYTDTQYF.

This clonotype was observed a handful of times. The chain has TRBV20-1 and TRBJ2-5; D perhaps matches TRBD2 (5 bases). With 3 bases removed from V and 4 bases from J, the gap between germline ends came to 12 bases. Germline V gene data show CDR1 as DFQATT and CDR2 as SNEGSKA (reference sequence). CDR3 length equals 13 residues. For the CDR3, the DNA is TGCAGTGCTAGTCGGGGAACGGCAGAGACCCAGTACTTC. Protein sequence: CSASRGTAETQYF.

CDR3 DNA: TGCGCCAGCAGCCCTACTCCTAGCGAACAGTTCTTC. This translates into CASSPTPSEQFF. V is TRBV5-1 and J is TRBJ2-1; D possibly corresponds to TRBD2 (6 bases). V was pared by 4 bases and J by 13 bases, with 15 bases between. Germline V gene sequence: CDR1 SGHRS, CDR2 YFSETQ. The CDR3 has 12 residues.

This clonotype was seen many times. CDR3 nucleotide sequence: TGCAGTGCTAACCGGGCTAGCGGGGGGACCTGGGAGACCCAGTACTTC. Translation: CSANRASGGTWETQYF. The chain is built from TRBV20-1 and TRBJ2-5, with 11 bases matching TRBD2. This CDR3 is built from 16 residues. The V segment lost 4 bases and the J segment 5 bases; nucleotides outside the gene matches: 12. Germline CDR1 is DFQATT and CDR2 is SNEGSKA (reference sequence).

This clonotype came up a few times. The J gene is TRBJ1-2, the V gene TRBV19, with 8 bases fitting TRBD1. CDR1 and CDR2 from the germline V gene are LNHDA and SQIVND (reference sequence). This CDR3 has 15 amino acids. The junction had 9 bases not matched to a gene; V was cut back by 7 bases and J by 2 bases. The CDR3 reads CASTPETGENYGYTF. The CDR3 bases are TGTGCCAGTACCCCCGAGACAGGGGAAAACTATGGCTACACCTTC. Drawing the rest from reference TRBV19 and TRBJ1-2, the complete variable domain is DGGITQSPKYLFRKEGQNVTLSCEQNLNHDAMYWYRQDPGQGLRLIYYSQIVNDFQKGDIAEGYSVSREKKESFPLTVTSAQKNPTAFYLCASTPETGENYGYTFGSGTRLTVV.

This clonotype showed up just a few times. The V gene is TRBV27, the J gene TRBJ2-7; D gene uncertain. With 2 bases removed from V and 1 base from J, the gap between germline ends came to 6 bases. The germline V gene encodes CDR1 MNHEY and CDR2 SMNVEV (reference sequence). CDR3 size: 13 residues. This chain's CDR3 is CASSLSLSYEQYF. The CDR3 nucleotides read TGTGCCAGCAGTTTAAGTCTGTCCTACGAGCAGTACTTC.

This clonotype occurred many times. The chain couples TRBV27 to TRBJ2-1; 8 positions agree with TRBD2. The CDR3 consists of 15 residues. V shed 6 bases, J shed 4 bases, and the junction held 8 bases outside the gene matches. CDR1 and CDR2 from the germline V gene are MNHEY and SMNVEV (reference sequence). The CDR3, as DNA: TGTGCCAGCAGCCTATCGGGGGGGGCTTACAATGAGCAGTTCTTC. Amino acids: CASSLSGGAYNEQFF.

This clonotype was picked up a small number of times. The chain has TRBV5-6 and TRBJ2-4; the D gene is possibly TRBD1 (6 bases). This CDR3 is 14 amino acids long. V lost 4 bases, J lost 9 bases, and 17 bases lay in between. The germline CDR1 and CDR2 sequences are SGHDT and YYEEEE. The CDR3 region is CASSPGQGYGIQYF. DNA of the CDR3: TGTGCCAGCAGCCCGGGGCAGGGGTACGGCATTCAGTACTTC.

This clonotype has a handful of counts. The chain combines TRBV5-6 with TRBJ2-7; 7 bases line up with TRBD2. Germline CDR1 and CDR2: SGHDT and YYEEEE. The V segment lost 3 bases and the J segment 2 bases; nucleotides outside the gene matches: 5. The CDR3 is 14 residues long. The CDR3 bases are TGTGCCAGCAGCTGGTGGGGGGGGGCCTACGAGCAGTACTTC. This codes for CASSWWGGAYEQYF.

This chain connects TRBV9 to TRBJ2-3; 12 nucleotides align to TRBD2. Germline V lookup: CDR1 SGDLS, CDR2 YYNGEE. CDR3 length: 15 amino acids. J was trimmed by 2 bases and V by 8 bases; bases with no gene match: 6. The CDR3 here is CASTSGRYPTDTQYF. The CDR3 DNA reads as TGTGCCAGTACTAGCGGGAGGTATCCCACAGATACGCAGTATTTT.

This clonotype was detected only a few times. The gene calls are TRBV6-2 or TRBV6-3 and TRBJ1-5; 12 positions agree with TRBD1. CDR3 length: 19 amino acids. CDR1 is MNHEY, CDR2 SVGEGT, per germline. With 6 bases clipped from V and 1 base from J, the junction kept 13 bases outside the gene matches. The CDR3 loop reads CASRLFRGTGGVSNQPQHF. CDR3 nucleotide sequence: TGTGCCAGCAGGTTGTTTCGAGGGACAGGGGGCGTCAGCAATCAGCCCCAGCATTTT.

This clonotype was detected many times. The chain recombines TRBV12-3 or TRBV12-4 with TRBJ2-1; unclear D gene. The CDR3 loop spans 11 amino acids. V shed 4 bases and J shed 12 bases, with 10 bases lying between them. Here the CDR3 reads CASSSGVRQFF. DNA for the CDR3: TGTGCCAGCAGTTCGGGTGTACGGCAGTTCTTC.

This clonotype was counted at least ten times. This chain joins TRBV12-3 or TRBV12-4 and TRBJ1-4; 8 bases fit TRBD1. The junction had 8 bases not matched to a gene; V was cut back by 4 bases and J by 7 bases. The CDR3 consists of 15 residues. The CDR3: CASSSGQGQGEKLFF. CDR3 in DNA: TGTGCCAGCAGTTCTGGACAGGGTCAAGGTGAAAAACTGTTTTTT.

J is TRBJ2-5 and V is TRBV7-2; perhaps TRBD2 as D (6 bases). Germline V gene lookup returns CDR1 SGHTA and CDR2 FQGNSA. V lost 11 bases and J lost 1, with 17 bases in between. This CDR3 comprises 14 residues. In nucleotides, the CDR3 is TGTGCCGGGGCCGAGCAGCGGGTCCAAGAGACCCAGTACTTC. Its translation is CAGAEQRVQETQYF. Complete variable domain (other parts from reference TRBV7-2 and TRBJ2-5): GAGVSQSPSNKVTEKGKDVELRCDPISGHTALYWYRQSLGQGLEFLIYFQGNSAPDKSGLPSDRFSAERTGGSVSTLTIQRTQQEDSAVYLCAGAEQRVQETQYFGPGTRLLVL.

This clonotype came up many times. The V call is TRBV3-1, the J call TRBJ1-5, with D possibly TRBD1 on 5 matching bases. V was shortened by 2 bases and J by 5 bases, with 10 bases between the two germline ends. Germline V lookup: CDR1 LGHDT, CDR2 YNNKEL (reference sequence). This CDR3 has 14 amino acids. Here the CDR3 reads CASSQSGFDQPQHF. CDR3 DNA sequence: TGTGCCAGCAGCCAATCAGGGTTCGATCAGCCCCAGCATTTT.

Worth noting for this clonotype: A junction end diverges from the germline sequence, so it may reflect a read error. This chain uses TRBV7-3 with TRBJ2-3; the match to TRBD2 covers 14 bases. The CDR3 contains 19 residues. CDR1 is SGHTA, CDR2 FQGTGA, per germline. The CDR3 DNA reads as TGCGCCAGCAGCCAAGTTGGGACTAGCGGGAGTCGATATGCAGATACGCAGTATTTT. Amino acid sequence: CASSQVGTSGSRYADTQYF.

The sample holds many counts of this clonotype. J is TRBJ2-1 and V is TRBV6-1, with TRBD2 identical over 9 bases. Germline V gene data show CDR1 as MNHNS and CDR2 as SASEGT. The V and J ends lost 3 bases and 3 bases, in that order; junction bases with no gene match: 3. CDR3 size: 15 residues. In DNA form, the CDR3 reads TGTGCCAGCAGTGATAGCGGGAGCCTCTACAATGAGCAGTTCTTC. Translating it yields CASSDSGSLYNEQFF.